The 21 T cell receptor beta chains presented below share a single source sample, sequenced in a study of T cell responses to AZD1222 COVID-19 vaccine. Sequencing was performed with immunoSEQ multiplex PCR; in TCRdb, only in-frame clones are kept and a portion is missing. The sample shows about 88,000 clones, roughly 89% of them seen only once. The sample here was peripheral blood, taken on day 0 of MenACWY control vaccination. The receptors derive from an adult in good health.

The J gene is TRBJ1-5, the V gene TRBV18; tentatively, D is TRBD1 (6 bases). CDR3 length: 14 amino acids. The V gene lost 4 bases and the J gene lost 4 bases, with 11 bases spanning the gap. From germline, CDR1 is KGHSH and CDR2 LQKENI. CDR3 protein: CASSLQGRNQPQHF. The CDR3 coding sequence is TGTGCCAGCTCACTACAGGGTCGAAATCAGCCCCAGCATTTT.

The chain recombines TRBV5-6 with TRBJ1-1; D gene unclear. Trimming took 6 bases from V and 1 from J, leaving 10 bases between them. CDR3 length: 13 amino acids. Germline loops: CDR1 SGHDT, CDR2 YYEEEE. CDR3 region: CASTLEGNTEAFF. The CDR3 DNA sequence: TGTGCCAGCACCCTAGAGGGGAACACTGAAGCTTTCTTT.

The DNA for the CDR3 is TGTGCCAGCAGTTTAGAGGGCCGCCCCTACTTC. Protein: CASSLEGRPYF. This chain connects TRBV12-3 or TRBV12-4 to TRBJ2-7; no firm D call. CDR3 length: 11 residues. V lost 1 base and J lost 13, with 11 bases in between.

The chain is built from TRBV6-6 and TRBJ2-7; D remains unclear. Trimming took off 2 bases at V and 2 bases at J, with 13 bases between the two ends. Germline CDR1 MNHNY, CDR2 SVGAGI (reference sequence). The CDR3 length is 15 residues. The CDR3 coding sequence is TGTGCCAGCAGTTACAAGCAGTTCGAGCCCTACGAGCAGTACTTC. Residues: CASSYKQFEPYEQYF.

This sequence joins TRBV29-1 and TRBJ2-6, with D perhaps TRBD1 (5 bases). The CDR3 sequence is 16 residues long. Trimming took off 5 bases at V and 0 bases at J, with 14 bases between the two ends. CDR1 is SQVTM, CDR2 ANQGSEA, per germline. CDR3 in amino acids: CSVYRISSSGANVLTF. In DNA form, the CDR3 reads TGCAGCGTTTACAGGATTTCGAGCTCTGGGGCCAACGTCCTGACTTTC.

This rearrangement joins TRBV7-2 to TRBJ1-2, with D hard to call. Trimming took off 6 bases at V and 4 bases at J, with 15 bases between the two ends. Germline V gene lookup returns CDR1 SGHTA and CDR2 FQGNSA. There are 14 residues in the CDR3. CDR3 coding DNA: TGTGCCAGCAGTCCCTCCAACAGCGGCTATGGCTACACCTTC. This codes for CASSPSNSGYGYTF. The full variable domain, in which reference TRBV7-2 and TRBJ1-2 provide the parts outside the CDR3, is GAGVSQSPSNKVTEKGKDVELRCDPISGHTALYWYRQSLGQGLEFLIYFQGNSAPDKSGLPSDRFSAERTGGSVSTLTIQRTQQEDSAVYLCASSPSNSGYGYTFGSGTRLTVV.

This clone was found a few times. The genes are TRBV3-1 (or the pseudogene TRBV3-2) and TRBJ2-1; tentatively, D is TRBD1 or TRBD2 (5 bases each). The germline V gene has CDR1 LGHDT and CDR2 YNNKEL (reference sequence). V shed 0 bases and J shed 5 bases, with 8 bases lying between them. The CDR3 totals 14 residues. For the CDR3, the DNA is TGTGCCAGCAGCCAAGATGAGGGGCACAATGAGCAGTTCTTC. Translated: CASSQDEGHNEQFF.

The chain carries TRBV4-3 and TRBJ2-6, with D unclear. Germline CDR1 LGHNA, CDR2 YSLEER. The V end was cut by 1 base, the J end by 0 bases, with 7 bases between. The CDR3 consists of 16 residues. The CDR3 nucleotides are TGCGCCAGCAGCCAAGGAGACACCTCTGGGGCCAACGTCCTGACTTTC. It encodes CASSQGDTSGANVLTF.

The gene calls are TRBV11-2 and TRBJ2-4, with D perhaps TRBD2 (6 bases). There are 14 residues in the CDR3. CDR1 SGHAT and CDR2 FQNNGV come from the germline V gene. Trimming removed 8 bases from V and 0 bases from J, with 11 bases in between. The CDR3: CASAWGVAKNIQYF. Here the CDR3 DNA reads TGTGCCAGCGCGTGGGGGGTAGCCAAAAACATTCAGTACTTC.

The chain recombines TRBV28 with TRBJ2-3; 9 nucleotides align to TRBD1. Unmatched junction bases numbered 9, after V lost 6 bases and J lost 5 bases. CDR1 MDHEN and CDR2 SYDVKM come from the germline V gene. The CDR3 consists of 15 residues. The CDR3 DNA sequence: TGTGCCAGCAGAACAACAGGGGGCGCAGGAGATACGCAGTATTTT. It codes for CASRTTGGAGDTQYF.

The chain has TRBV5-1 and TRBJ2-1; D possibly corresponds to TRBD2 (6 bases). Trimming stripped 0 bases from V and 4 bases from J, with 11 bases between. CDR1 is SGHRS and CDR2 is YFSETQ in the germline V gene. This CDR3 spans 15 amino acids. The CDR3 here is CASSLGSGLYNEQFF. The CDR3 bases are TGCGCCAGCAGCTTGGGTAGCGGCCTTTACAATGAGCAGTTCTTC.

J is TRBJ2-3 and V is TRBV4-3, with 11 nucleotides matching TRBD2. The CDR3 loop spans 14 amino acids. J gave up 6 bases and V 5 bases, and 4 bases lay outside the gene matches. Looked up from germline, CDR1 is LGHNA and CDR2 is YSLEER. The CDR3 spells CASSGTSGSDTQYF. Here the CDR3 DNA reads TGCGCCAGCAGCGGGACTAGCGGATCGGATACGCAGTATTTT.

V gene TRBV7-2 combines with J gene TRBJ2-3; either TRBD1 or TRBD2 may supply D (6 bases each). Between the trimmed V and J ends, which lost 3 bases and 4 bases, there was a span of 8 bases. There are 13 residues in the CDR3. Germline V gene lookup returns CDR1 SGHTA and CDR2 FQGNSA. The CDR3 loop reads CASSLRGADTQYF. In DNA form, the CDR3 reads TGTGCCAGCAGCTTGAGGGGGGCAGATACGCAGTATTTT.

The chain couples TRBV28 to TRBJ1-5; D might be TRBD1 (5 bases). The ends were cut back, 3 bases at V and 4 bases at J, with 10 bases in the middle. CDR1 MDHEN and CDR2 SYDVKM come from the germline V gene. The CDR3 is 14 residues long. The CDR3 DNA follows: TGTGCCAGCAGTTTGGTGTCAGGGAATCAGCCCCAGCATTTT. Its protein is CASSLVSGNQPQHF.

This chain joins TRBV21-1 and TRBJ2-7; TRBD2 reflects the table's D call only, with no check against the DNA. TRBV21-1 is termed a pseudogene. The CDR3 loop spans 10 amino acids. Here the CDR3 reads CASSNNEQYF. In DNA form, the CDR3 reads TGTGCCAGCAGCAATAACGAGCAGTACTTC.

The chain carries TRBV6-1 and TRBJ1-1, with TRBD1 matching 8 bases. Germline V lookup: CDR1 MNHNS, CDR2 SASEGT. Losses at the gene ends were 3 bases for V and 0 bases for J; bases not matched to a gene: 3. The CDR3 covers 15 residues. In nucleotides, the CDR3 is TGTGCCAGCAGTGACAGGGGGCTTATGAACACTGAAGCTTTCTTT. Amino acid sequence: CASSDRGLMNTEAFF.

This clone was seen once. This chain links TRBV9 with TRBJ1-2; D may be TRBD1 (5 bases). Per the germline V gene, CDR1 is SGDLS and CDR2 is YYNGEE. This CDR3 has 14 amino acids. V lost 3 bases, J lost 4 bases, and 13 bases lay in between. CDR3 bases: TGTGCCAGCAGCGCCCGCCCAGGGAGCTATGGCTACACCTTC. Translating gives CASSARPGSYGYTF. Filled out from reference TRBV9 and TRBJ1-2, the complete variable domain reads DSGVTQTPKHLITATGQRVTLRCSPRSGDLSVYWYQQSLDQGLQFLIQYYNGEERAKGNILERFSAQQFPDLHSELNLSSLELGDSALYFCASSARPGSYGYTFGSGTRLTVV.

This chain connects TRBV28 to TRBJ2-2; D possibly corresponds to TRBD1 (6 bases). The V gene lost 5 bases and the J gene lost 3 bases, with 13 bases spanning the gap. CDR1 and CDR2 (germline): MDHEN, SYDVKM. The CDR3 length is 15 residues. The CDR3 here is CASSPPGQDTGELFF. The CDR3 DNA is TGTGCCAGCAGTCCACCGGGACAAGACACCGGGGAGCTGTTTTTT.

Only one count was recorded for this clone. DNA for the CDR3: TGTGCCAGCAGCCAAGGGTCCGCTGAGCAGTTCTTC. Its translation: CASSQGSAEQFF. The chain couples TRBV3-1 (or the pseudogene TRBV3-2) to TRBJ2-1, with no clear D. V was clipped by 1 base and J by 9 bases, with 7 bases between them. The length of the CDR3 is 12 residues. Germline V gives CDR1 LGHDT, CDR2 YNNKEL (reference sequence).

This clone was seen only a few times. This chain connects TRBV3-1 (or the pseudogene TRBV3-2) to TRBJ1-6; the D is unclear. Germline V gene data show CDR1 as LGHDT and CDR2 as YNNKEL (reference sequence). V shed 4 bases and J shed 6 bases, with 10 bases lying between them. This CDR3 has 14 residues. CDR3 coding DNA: TGTGCCAGCAGCCGTACCGGGCGTAATTCACCCCTCCACTTT. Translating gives CASSRTGRNSPLHF.

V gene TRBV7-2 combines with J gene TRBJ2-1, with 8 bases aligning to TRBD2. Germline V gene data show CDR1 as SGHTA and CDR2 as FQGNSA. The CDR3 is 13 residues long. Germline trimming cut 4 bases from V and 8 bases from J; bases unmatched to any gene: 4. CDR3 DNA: TGTGCCAGCAGCTCGCCACTAGCGGATGAGCAGTTCTTC. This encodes CASSSPLADEQFF.